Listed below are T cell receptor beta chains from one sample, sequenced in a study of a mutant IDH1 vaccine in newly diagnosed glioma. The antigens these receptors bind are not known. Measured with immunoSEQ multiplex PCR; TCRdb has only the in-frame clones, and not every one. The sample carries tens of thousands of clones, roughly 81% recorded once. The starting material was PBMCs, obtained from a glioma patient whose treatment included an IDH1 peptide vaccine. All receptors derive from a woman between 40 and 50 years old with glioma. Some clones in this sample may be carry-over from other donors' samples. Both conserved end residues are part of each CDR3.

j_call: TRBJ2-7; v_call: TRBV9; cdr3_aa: CASSFSADSSYEQYF
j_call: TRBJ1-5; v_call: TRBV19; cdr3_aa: CATSGTGVHNQPQHF
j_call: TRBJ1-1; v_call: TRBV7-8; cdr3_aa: CASSWGLPGRDTEAFF
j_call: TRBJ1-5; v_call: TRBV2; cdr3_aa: CASSETGVFQPQHF
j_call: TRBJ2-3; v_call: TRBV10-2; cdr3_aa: CASSQNFGGPRSTDTQYF
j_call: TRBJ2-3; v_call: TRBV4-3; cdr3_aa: CASSQEGVQLSTDTQYF
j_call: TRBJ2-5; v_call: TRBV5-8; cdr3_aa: CASSPRYDQYF
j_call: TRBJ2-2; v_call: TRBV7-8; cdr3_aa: CASSLSSGGHNPGELFF
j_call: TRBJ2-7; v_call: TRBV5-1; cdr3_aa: CASSLGLVSYEQYF
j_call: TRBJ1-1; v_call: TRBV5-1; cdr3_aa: CASSLPSFEAFF
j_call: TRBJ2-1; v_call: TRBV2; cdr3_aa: CASSSQGADYNEQFF
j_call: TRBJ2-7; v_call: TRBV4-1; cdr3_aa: CASSPEDRVPYEQYF
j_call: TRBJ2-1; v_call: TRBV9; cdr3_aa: CASSVGTDSYNEQFF
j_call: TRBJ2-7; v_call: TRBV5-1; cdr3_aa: CASSFNPGGEQYF
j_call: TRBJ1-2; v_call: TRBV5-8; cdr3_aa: CASSSGTVGYTF
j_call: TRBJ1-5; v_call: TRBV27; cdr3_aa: CASSYAGGNQPQHF
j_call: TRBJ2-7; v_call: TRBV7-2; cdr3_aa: CASSLAGQGAYEQYF
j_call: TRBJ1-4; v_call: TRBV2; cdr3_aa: CASRREGEKLFF
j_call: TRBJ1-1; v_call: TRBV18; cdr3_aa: CASSPPGGKENTEAFF
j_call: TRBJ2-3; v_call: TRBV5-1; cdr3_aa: CASSRTGASTDTQYF
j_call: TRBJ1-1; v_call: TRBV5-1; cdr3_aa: CASSWGTGLDTEAFF
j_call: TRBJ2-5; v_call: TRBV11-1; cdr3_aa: CASSREGAGETQYF
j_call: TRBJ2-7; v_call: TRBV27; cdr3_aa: CASSFGLPGAYEQYF
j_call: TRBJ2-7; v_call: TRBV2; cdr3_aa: CASSPDRGRYEQYF
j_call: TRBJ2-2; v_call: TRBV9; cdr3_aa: CASSVELAGEGNTGELFF
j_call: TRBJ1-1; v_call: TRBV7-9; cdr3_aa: CASSLLDTEAFF
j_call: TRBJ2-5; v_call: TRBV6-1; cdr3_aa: CASSGDYWAGVGETQYF
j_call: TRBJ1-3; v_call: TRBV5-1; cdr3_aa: CASSLDQIGYHSGNTIYF
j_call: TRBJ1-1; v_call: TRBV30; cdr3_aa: CAWSRTGGHTEAFF
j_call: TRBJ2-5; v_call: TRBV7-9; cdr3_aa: CASSNRVTSGGRKTQYF
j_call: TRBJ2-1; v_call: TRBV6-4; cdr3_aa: CASSIAGSSYNEQFF
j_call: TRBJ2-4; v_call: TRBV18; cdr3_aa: CASSPRQGAGIQYF
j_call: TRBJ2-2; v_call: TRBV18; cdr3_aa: CASSPTGDTGELFF
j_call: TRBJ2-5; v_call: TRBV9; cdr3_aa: CASSLPGGGDSRETQYF
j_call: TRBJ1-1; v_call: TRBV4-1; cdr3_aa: CASSQSTRFTEAFF
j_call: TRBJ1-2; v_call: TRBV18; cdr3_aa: CASSEGAYTRGYTF
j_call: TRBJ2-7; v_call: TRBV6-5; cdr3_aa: CASSKRTGTREQYF
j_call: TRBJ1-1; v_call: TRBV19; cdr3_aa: CASSIGQLGSTEAFF
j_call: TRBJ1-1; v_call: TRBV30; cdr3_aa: CAWDRNTEAFF
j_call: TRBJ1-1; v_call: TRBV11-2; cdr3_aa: CASSLGVVTEAFF
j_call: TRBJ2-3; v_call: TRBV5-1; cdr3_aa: CASSLVGSGLGTDTQYF
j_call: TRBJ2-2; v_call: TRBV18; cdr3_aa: CASSPPPDRGRGGELFF
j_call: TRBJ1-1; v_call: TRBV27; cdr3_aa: CASSASRLNLNTEAFF
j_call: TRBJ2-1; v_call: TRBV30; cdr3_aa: CAWSQRQDNEQFF
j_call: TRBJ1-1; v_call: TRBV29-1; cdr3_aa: CSGYRVRSEAFF
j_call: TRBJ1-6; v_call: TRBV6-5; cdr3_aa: CATTADRNNSPLHF
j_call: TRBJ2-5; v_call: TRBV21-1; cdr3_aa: CASSKVQGAIGETQYF
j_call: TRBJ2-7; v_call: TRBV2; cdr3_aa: CASSPGRMSSYEQYF
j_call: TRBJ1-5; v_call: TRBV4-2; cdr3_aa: CASSQVAGPNQPQHF
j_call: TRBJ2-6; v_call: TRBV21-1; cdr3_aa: CASSKALCGSGANVLTF
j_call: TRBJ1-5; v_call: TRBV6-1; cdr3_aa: CASSMGPQHF
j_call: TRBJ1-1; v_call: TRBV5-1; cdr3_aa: CASSPRQGGIDTEAFF
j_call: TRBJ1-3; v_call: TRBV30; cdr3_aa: CAWTVSGSSGNTIYF